Listed below are T cell receptor beta chains from one sample, sequenced in a study of low-dose radiotherapy and immunotherapy resistance in tumors. One entry per CDR3 protein results from TCRdb running MiXCR on the reads. In the table there are roughly 50,000 distinct CDR3 sequences, approximately 35% of which are singletons. Sequences were derived from PBMCs, sampled after low-dose radiotherapy plus immunotherapy. Receptors were obtained from a male donor with rectosigmoid adenocarcinoma. Each CDR3 is given with its conserved first and last residue. The D gene is left open where the match is weak. Clone size is not always given. Where it is, it says once, few, many or a class for expanded clones.

v_call	j_call	clone_size	d_call	cdr3_aa	cdr3_nt
TRBV11-2	TRBJ1-5	many	TRBD1	CASSLKVDGTGRQPQHF	TGTGCCAGCAGCTTAAAAGTAGACGGGACAGGGCGACAGCCCCAGCATTTT
TRBV2	TRBJ1-6	many	.	CASSPRRTYNSPLHF	TGTGCCAGCAGCCCTAGGCGAACCTATAATTCACCCCTCCACTTT
TRBV7-2	TRBJ2-1	many	.	CASSLVGTPYNEQFF	TGTGCCAGCAGCTTAGTCGGGACACCTTACAATGAGCAGTTCTTC
TRBV29-1	TRBJ2-3	many	.	CSVEGGGSFDTQYF	TGCAGCGTTGAAGGGGGTGGGAGTTTTGATACGCAGTATTTT
TRBV10-3	TRBJ1-1	.	.	CAIRGGANTEAFF	TGTGCCATCAGAGGGGGGGCGAACACTGAAGCTTTCTTT
TRBV9	TRBJ2-5	many	TRBD2	CASSVQGGLADFQYF	TGTGCCAGCAGCGTACAAGGGGGACTAGCGGACTTCCAGTACTTC
TRBV7-2	TRBJ1-2	.	.	CASSYTPPGGDGYTF	TGTGCCAGCAGCTACACCCCGCCTGGAGGGGATGGCTACACCTTC
TRBV4-3	TRBJ1-1	many	.	CASSLRYSLSGEAFF	TGCGCCAGCAGCTTACGATACTCCCTGAGTGGTGAAGCTTTCTTT
TRBV6-2/TRBV6-3	TRBJ2-3	many	TRBD1	CASMIGTGTGSDTQYF	TGTGCCAGCATGATCGGGACCGGGACAGGGTCAGATACGCAGTATTTT
TRBV12-3/TRBV12-4	TRBJ2-5	few	.	CASSLSTGGGETQYF	TGTGCCAGCAGTTTAAGCACAGGAGGCGGAGAGACCCAGTACTTC
TRBV27	TRBJ1-5	many	.	CASSLWGSNQPQHF	TGTGCCAGCAGTTTATGGGGCAGCAATCAGCCCCAGCATTTT
TRBV28	TRBJ1-1	many	.	CASSEQMDTEAFF	TGTGCCAGCAGTGAGCAGATGGACACTGAAGCTTTCTTT
TRBV28	TRBJ1-1	.	.	CASSLGAGHTEAFF	TGTGCCAGCAGTTTGGGGGCCGGGCACACTGAAGCTTTCTTT
TRBV6-5	TRBJ1-5	few	.	CASSYSTRRTNQPQHF	TGTGCCAGCAGTTACTCAACAAGGAGGACCAATCAGCCCCAGCATTTT
TRBV29-1	TRBJ2-5	.	TRBD2	CSVGKTSVGWETQYF	TGCAGCGTTGGGAAGACTAGCGTGGGTTGGGAGACCCAGTACTTC
TRBV24-1	TRBJ2-1	medium-sized	TRBD2	CATSDLAGNSYNEQFF	TGTGCCACCAGTGATCTAGCGGGAAACTCCTACAATGAGCAGTTCTTC
TRBV5-1	TRBJ2-3	many	.	CASSYATSDTQYF	TGCGCCAGCAGCTACGCTACCTCCGATACGCAGTATTTT
TRBV6-6	TRBJ2-1	.	TRBD2	CASSYREVSGYNEQFF	TGTGCCAGCAGTTACAGGGAGGTTAGCGGGTACAATGAGCAGTTCTTC
TRBV19	TRBJ2-1	many	.	CASSMDRGRGNEQFF	TGTGCCAGTAGTATGGATAGGGGGCGGGGGAATGAGCAGTTCTTC
TRBV7-9	TRBJ1-6	many	.	CASSRTSGTIQNSPLHF	TGTGCCAGCAGCCGCACTTCCGGGACAATCCAAAATTCACCCCTCCACTTT
TRBV27	TRBJ1-5	.	.	CASSLGGFNQPQHF	TGTGCCAGCAGTTTGGGGGGGTTCAATCAGCCCCAGCATTTT
TRBV28	TRBJ2-7	few	TRBD2	CASSSPLGAGDPHEQYF	TGTGCCAGCAGTTCCCCCTTAGGAGCGGGAGACCCCCACGAGCAGTACTTC
TRBV30	TRBJ2-3	many	.	CAWSRQSSTDTQYF	TGTGCCTGGAGTAGACAATCAAGCACAGATACGCAGTATTTT
TRBV7-3	TRBJ2-1	few	TRBD1	CASSLPETGVKKNEQFF	TGTGCCAGCAGCTTACCGGAGACAGGGGTGAAAAAAAATGAGCAGTTCTTC
TRBV28	TRBJ2-3	.	.	CASSLRAGASTDTQYF	TGTGCCAGCAGTTTAAGGGCGGGGGCTAGCACAGATACGCAGTATTTT
TRBV28	TRBJ2-1	once	.	CASSTGGKIDEQFF	TGTGCCAGCAGTACCGGGGGCAAAATCGATGAGCAGTTCTTC
TRBV27	TRBJ2-7	many	TRBD2	CAPPSGTIGEQYF	TGTGCCCCCCCTTCCGGGACTATCGGCGAGCAGTACTTC
TRBV2	TRBJ2-7	medium-sized	.	CASSEEDSSYEQYF	TGTGCCAGCAGTGAAGAGGACAGTTCCTACGAGCAGTACTTC
TRBV19	TRBJ1-4	many	.	CASTDRKGTNEKLFF	TGTGCCAGTACGGACCGGAAGGGAACTAATGAAAAACTGTTTTTT
TRBV5-1	TRBJ2-3	many	TRBD1	CASSLQGGDTQYF	TGCGCCAGCAGCTTACAGGGGGGAGATACGCAGTATTTT
TRBV20-1	TRBJ2-7	.	.	CSPNMYEQYF	TGCAGTCCAAACATGTACGAGCAGTACTTC
TRBV5-5	TRBJ2-7	many	.	CASSLGASRGDEQYF	TGTGCCAGCAGCCTGGGGGCCTCAAGGGGGGACGAGCAGTACTTC
TRBV20-1	TRBJ1-1	many	.	CSASTYGASLGAFF	TGCAGTGCTAGTACTTACGGGGCCTCCCTCGGAGCTTTCTTT
TRBV6-8	TRBJ2-5	many	TRBD2	CASSSGLAGVQETQYF	TGTGCCAGCAGCTCAGGACTAGCGGGGGTCCAAGAGACCCAGTACTTC
TRBV28	TRBJ2-1	.	TRBD2	CASRGSGVWGDEQFF	TGTGCCAGCAGGGGTAGCGGGGTTTGGGGCGATGAGCAGTTCTTC
TRBV2	TRBJ2-3	.	TRBD2	CASSEGWTSGSTDTQYF	TGTGCCAGCAGTGAAGGTTGGACTAGCGGGAGCACAGATACGCAGTATTTT
TRBV18	TRBJ2-5	many	.	CASSPPNRAETQYF	TGTGCCAGCTCACCACCCAACAGGGCAGAGACCCAGTACTTC
TRBV20-1	TRBJ2-3	.	.	CSAEAADTQYF	TGCAGTGCTGAAGCGGCAGATACGCAGTATTTT
TRBV2	TRBJ2-1	many	.	CASRGYNEQFF	TGTGCCAGCAGGGGGTACAATGAGCAGTTCTTC
TRBV7-9	TRBJ1-1	.	.	CASSTSGGGDTEAFF	TGTGCCAGCAGCACTTCGGGCGGGGGGGACACTGAAGCTTTCTTT
TRBV28	TRBJ2-3	many	.	CASSSSTVLSTDTQYF	TGTGCCAGCAGCTCCTCGACAGTACTAAGCACAGATACGCAGTATTTT
TRBV5-4	TRBJ2-7	many	TRBD1	CASSPGQGRYEQYF	TGCGCCAGCAGCCCCGGACAGGGCAGGTACGAGCAGTACTTC
TRBV7-2	TRBJ1-6	.	TRBD1	CASSSGGNNSPLHF	TGTGCCAGCAGCTCAGGGGGTAATAATTCACCCCTCCACTTT
TRBV24-1	TRBJ2-2	many	.	CATSDRTANTGELFF	TGTGCCACCAGTGATAGGACAGCGAACACCGGGGAGCTGTTTTTT
TRBV11-2	TRBJ2-7	many	.	CASSSLTSYEQYF	TGTGCCAGCAGCTCCTTAACCTCCTACGAGCAGTACTTC
TRBV7-9	TRBJ2-1	medium-sized	TRBD2	CASSPGLVSYNEQFF	TGTGCCAGCAGCCCAGGACTAGTCTCCTACAATGAGCAGTTCTTC
TRBV29-1	TRBJ2-4	many	.	CSVEMSGNIQYF	TGCAGCGTTGAAATGTCCGGGAACATTCAGTACTTC
TRBV7-6	TRBJ2-1	many	.	CASSPGREMRHEQFF	TGTGCCAGCAGCCCGGGACGGGAGATGCGGCATGAGCAGTTCTTC
TRBV7-6	TRBJ2-1	many	.	CASSLATGGQFNEQFF	TGTGCCAGCAGCTTAGCGACGGGGGGCCAGTTCAATGAGCAGTTCTTC
TRBV18	TRBJ2-1	many	.	CASSADRRVANEQFF	TGTGCCAGCTCCGCTGACAGGAGGGTTGCCAATGAGCAGTTCTTC
TRBV2	TRBJ2-7	.	.	CASSVVKRAGEQYF	TGTGCCAGCAGTGTAGTGAAGCGGGCCGGCGAGCAGTACTTC